The 15 T cell receptor beta chains presented below share a single source sample, sequenced in a study of blood T cells in healthy people across ages. A second PCR of 7 to 11 cycles used a sample-barcoded 5' primer and a J-beta primer mix. TCRdb reanalysed the 5' RACE reads using MiXCR and keeps one entry per CDR3 protein. The profile covers 350,000 to 450,000 distinct CDR3 sequences, with roughly half appearing a single time and 45% to 60% taken by the ten largest. Material: blood. The receptors were sampled from a man in his 60s in good health.

The chain carries TRBV19 and TRBJ1-2; possibly TRBD1 for D (5 bases). The CDR3 is 12 amino acids. V lost 6 bases, J lost 4 bases, and 9 bases lay in between. CDR1 and CDR2 (germline): LNHDA, SQIVND (reference sequence). The CDR3: CASSDSIYGYTF. The CDR3, as DNA: TGTGCCAGTAGCGACAGCATCTATGGCTACACCTTC.

Many counts were recorded for this clonotype. CDR3 in amino acids: CASIIGTRTRYEQYF. The CDR3 nucleotides are TGTGCCAGCATCATAGGGACAAGGACAAGGTACGAGCAGTACTTC. This chain links TRBV25-1 with TRBJ2-7; D is possibly TRBD1 (6 bases). The CDR3 contains 15 residues. The germline V and J ends were trimmed by 7 bases and 4 bases, with 20 bases remaining between them. Germline V gives CDR1 MGHDK, CDR2 SYGVNS.

The chain is built from TRBV7-2 and TRBJ2-5; D is perhaps TRBD1 (6 bases). The germline V gene has CDR1 SGHTA and CDR2 FQGNSA. The CDR3 has 15 residues. The V gene lost 1 base and the J gene lost 5 bases, with 14 bases spanning the gap. DNA of the CDR3: TGTGCCAGCAGCTTAGTGGGGGCCCAGGGGGAGACCCAGTACTTC. Translating gives CASSLVGAQGETQYF.

By share, this clonotype ranks as medium-sized. V gene TRBV5-1 combines with J gene TRBJ2-3; D tentatively fits TRBD1 or TRBD2 (5 bases each). The CDR3 loop spans 14 amino acids. Germline CDR1 is SGHRS and CDR2 is YFSETQ. V was cut by 5 bases and J by 1 base, with 11 bases left in between. Written as DNA, the CDR3 is TGCGCCAGCAGTGCCGGGACCCGCACAGATACGCAGTATTTT. Protein product: CASSAGTRTDTQYF.

The gene calls are TRBV7-2 and TRBJ2-7; TRBD2 aligns across 14 bases. This CDR3 is built from 16 residues. V gave up 5 bases and J gave up 9 bases; unmatched junction bases: 12. Germline-derived CDR1 and CDR2 are SGHTA and FQGNSA. The CDR3 is CASSTGTSGSSHGQYF. CDR3 nucleotide sequence: TGTGCCAGCAGCACCGGGACTAGCGGGAGTTCCCACGGGCAGTACTTC.

The chain uses TRBV18 and TRBJ2-3; 7 bases line up with TRBD2. The CDR3 runs to 14 residues. Germline V lookup: CDR1 KGHSH, CDR2 LQKENI. The ends lost 4 bases at V and 5 bases at J; junction bases unmatched: 6. For the CDR3, the DNA is TGTGCCAGCTCACTGAGCGGGGCCGAAGATACGCAGTATTTT. Protein sequence: CASSLSGAEDTQYF.

The chain uses TRBV6-1 and TRBJ1-6; 8 bases fit TRBD1. The ends lost 5 bases at V and 4 bases at J; junction bases unmatched: 4. The CDR3 contains 15 residues. The germline V gene has CDR1 MNHNS and CDR2 SASEGT. The CDR3: CASSPQGAYNSPLHF. In DNA form, the CDR3 reads TGTGCCAGCAGTCCGCAGGGGGCTTATAATTCACCCCTCCACTTT.

The chain carries TRBV20-1 and TRBJ2-5; TRBD2 might be the D (6 bases). This CDR3 contains 15 residues. The germline V gene encodes CDR1 DFQATT and CDR2 SNEGSKA (reference sequence). DNA for the CDR3: TGCAGCGGAGGGGAGTACCGGGACGGCCAGCAGGGCCAGTACTTC. It is translated as CSGGEYRDGQQGQYF.

The chain recombines TRBV4-3 with TRBJ2-3; D might be TRBD1 or TRBD2, each matching 5 bases. V was shortened by 2 bases and J by 0 bases, with 9 bases between the two germline ends. Germline CDR1 is LGHNA and CDR2 is YSLEER. This CDR3 spans 15 amino acids. CDR3 amino acids: CASSQPGDSTDTQYF. The CDR3 region has the DNA TGCGCCAGCAGCCAACCCGGGGACAGCACAGATACGCAGTATTTT.

CDR3 nucleotides: TGTGCTAGTGGTTTGGTACAGTCAGGAGGTTCGGGGGAGCTGTTTTTT. The encoded protein is CASGLVQSGGSGELFF. The chain combines TRBV12-5 with TRBJ2-2; a possible D gene is TRBD2 (5 bases). The germline V gene has CDR1 LGHNT and CDR2 FRNRAP. This CDR3 spans 16 amino acids. Trimming took off 0 bases at V and 8 bases at J, with 16 bases between the two ends.

V is TRBV3-1 and J is TRBJ2-5; D might be TRBD2 (5 bases). Germline V gene sequence: CDR1 LGHDT, CDR2 YNNKEL (reference sequence). V was trimmed by 0 bases and J by 3 bases, leaving 8 bases between them. The length of the CDR3 is 14 residues. The CDR3 spells CASSQESREETQYF. CDR3 nucleotide sequence: TGTGCCAGCAGCCAAGAATCGAGGGAAGAGACCCAGTACTTC.

V gene TRBV6-5 combines with J gene TRBJ2-7; D might be TRBD2 (6 bases). This CDR3 is built from 14 residues. CDR1 is MNHEY, CDR2 SVGAGI, per germline. V lost 11 bases and J lost 7, with 24 bases in between. The CDR3 DNA follows: TGTGCCTCTACGGGTGGAGGGCCCGGCAATGAGCAGTACTTC. Its translation is CASTGGGPGNEQYF.

The chain has TRBV20-1 and TRBJ1-1; 7 nucleotides align to TRBD1. Germline V gene sequence: CDR1 DFQATT, CDR2 SNEGSKA (reference sequence). V gave up 3 bases and J gave up 1 base; unmatched junction bases: 2. The CDR3 spans 13 residues. This CDR3 reads CSASRQGNTEAFF. DNA for the CDR3: TGCAGTGCTAGCCGACAGGGGAACACTGAAGCTTTCTTT.

The chain couples TRBV7-9 to TRBJ2-5; 14 positions match TRBD2. Germline values: CDR1 SEHNR, CDR2 FQNEAQ (reference sequence). This CDR3 spans 17 amino acids. J was trimmed by 4 bases and V by 5 bases; bases with no gene match: 9. CDR3 amino acids: CASSTRLAGGPTETQYF. The CDR3 DNA sequence: TGTGCCAGCAGCACCCGACTAGCGGGGGGGCCTACAGAGACCCAGTACTTC.

The V gene is TRBV6-4, the J gene TRBJ2-1; TRBD2 matches 10 bases. The CDR3 covers 15 residues. Germline CDR1 reads MRHNA; CDR2 reads SNTAGT. V was clipped by 4 bases and J by 7 bases; unmatched bases: 7. The CDR3 reads CASSGSSGGKNEQFF. The CDR3 bases are TGTGCCAGCAGTGGGTCTAGCGGGGGTAAAAATGAGCAGTTCTTC.